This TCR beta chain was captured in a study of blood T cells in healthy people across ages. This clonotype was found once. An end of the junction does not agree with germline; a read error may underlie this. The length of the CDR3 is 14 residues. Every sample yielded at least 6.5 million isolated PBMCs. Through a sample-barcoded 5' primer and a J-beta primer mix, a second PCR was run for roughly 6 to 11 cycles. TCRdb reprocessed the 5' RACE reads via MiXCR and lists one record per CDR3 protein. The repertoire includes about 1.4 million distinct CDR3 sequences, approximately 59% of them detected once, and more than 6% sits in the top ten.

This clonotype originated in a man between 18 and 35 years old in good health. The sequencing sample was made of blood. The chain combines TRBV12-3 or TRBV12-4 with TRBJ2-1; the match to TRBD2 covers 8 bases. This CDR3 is CAGSLAGIYNEQFF. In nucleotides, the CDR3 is TGTGCCGGCAGTTTAGCGGGGATATACAATGAGCAGTTCTTC.